This is a list of T cell receptor beta chains from one sample in a study of T cell responses to AZD1222 COVID-19 vaccine. Some clones are missing from TCRdb's copy, which holds only in-frame ones; the method was immunoSEQ multiplex PCR. The sample holds some 170,000 clones; around 90% are singletons and the top ten take roughly 4.3%. Sequences were derived from peripheral blood, sampled on day 0 of MenACWY control vaccination. These TCRs come from an adult in good health. CDR3s include the opening cysteine and the closing phenylalanine or tryptophan. D genes are given only for firm matches. The size entry is marked missing in some rows and otherwise reads once, few, many or a size class.

clone_size d_call j_call v_call cdr3_nt cdr3_aa
. TRBD2 TRBJ2-2 TRBV7-2 TGTGCCAGCAGCTTAGTCCCCCCGGGACTAGCGGGCCGCACCGGGGAGCTGTTTTTT CASSLVPPGLAGRTGELFF
. . TRBJ2-3 TRBV10-3 TGTGCCACTGGGTTGGGGAGCACAGCAGATACGCAGTATTTT CATGLGSTADTQYF
. . TRBJ2-7 TRBV7-9 TGTGCCAGCAGCTCGGACTCATCCTACGAGCAGTACTTC CASSSDSSYEQYF
once TRBD1 TRBJ1-2 TRBV6-5 TGTGCCAGCAGACCGGGACAGGGGTCCTATGGCTACACCTTC CASRPGQGSYGYTF
. . TRBJ1-2 TRBV21-1 TGTGCCAGCAGCATACCTACCGGGACAGGGTGTCGAGGGAACTATGGCTACACCTTC CASSIPTGTGCRGNYGYTF
. TRBD2 TRBJ2-7 TRBV7-3 TGTGCCAGCAGCTTGCTAGCGGGAGACTACGAGCAGTACTTC CASSLLAGDYEQYF
. . TRBJ1-1 TRBV6-5 TGTGCCAGCAGTTACGGGGAGGGAAACACTGAAGCTTTCTTT CASSYGEGNTEAFF
. . TRBJ2-5 TRBV13 TGTGCCAGCAGCCAGGGAGGGGGGACCGCCGCCTACCAAGAGACCCAGTACTTC CASSQGGGTAAYQETQYF
once TRBD1 TRBJ1-3 TRBV3-1/TRBV3-2 TGTGCCAGCAGCCTACAGGGGGGACCCTCTGGAAACACCATATATTTT CASSLQGGPSGNTIYF
few TRBD2 TRBJ2-7 TRBV7-6 TGTGCCAGCAGCGCGCCGGGACTAGCGGCCCCCGGACGTGGCGAGCAGTACTTC CASSAPGLAAPGRGEQYF
. . TRBJ1-6 TRBV27 TGTGCCAGCAGTGTCGCTAATTCACCCCTCCACTTT CASSVANSPLHF
. TRBD2 TRBJ2-7 TRBV7-3 TGTGCCAGCAGCTTGGGGACTAGCGGGGTCTACGAGCAGTACTTC CASSLGTSGVYEQYF
. . TRBJ1-4 TRBV28 TGTGCCAGCAGTTCCCCCCTAGGAACTAATGAAAAACTGTTTTTT CASSSPLGTNEKLFF
few . TRBJ1-5 TRBV30 TGTGCCTGGACTCCCGGCCCGAATCAGCCCCAGCATTTT CAWTPGPNQPQHF
. . TRBJ2-5 TRBV3-1/TRBV3-2 TGTGCCAGCAGCCAAGGGGTACTAGAAGAGACCCAGTACTTC CASSQGVLEETQYF
. TRBD1 TRBJ1-1 TRBV19 TGTGCCAGTAGAGGGACAGGGGGTGTTATGAACACTGAAGCTTTCTTT CASRGTGGVMNTEAFF
. . TRBJ2-2 TRBV6-5 TGTGCCAGCAGTTACGGTACCACCGGGGAGCTGTTTTTT CASSYGTTGELFF
. TRBD1 TRBJ2-7 TRBV28 TGTGCCAGCAGTCCCCGGGACAGGGACGAGCAGTACTTC CASSPRDRDEQYF
. . TRBJ1-4 TRBV9 TGTGCCAGCAGCGCCCTGTCAACTAATGAAAAACTGTTTTTT CASSALSTNEKLFF
. TRBD1 TRBJ2-5 TRBV28 TGTGCCAGCAGTCTTTACGGACAGGGAATCCAAGAGACCCAGTACTTC CASSLYGQGIQETQYF
. . TRBJ2-7 TRBV19 TGTGCCAGTAGACCCAACCCCGGGACTGTCGGGCAGTACTTC CASRPNPGTVGQYF
. . TRBJ1-1 TRBV4-3 TGCGCCAGCAGTCTCTTAAGGGGGGGAACTGAAGCTTTCTTT CASSLLRGGTEAFF
. . TRBJ1-2 TRBV7-2 TGTGCCAGCAGCTCCAGACGGGGCTATGGCTACACCTTC CASSSRRGYGYTF